This T cell receptor (beta chain) was identified in a study of a mutant IDH1 vaccine in newly diagnosed glioma. Assay: immunoSEQ multiplex PCR; the TCRdb copy retains only in-frame clones and omits some. The data show roughly 50,000 clones, with 70% to 85% seen just once and approximately 2.8% held by the top ten. The CDR3 is 13 residues long. CDR1 and CDR2 from the germline V gene are SGDLS and YYNGEE. Trimming took off 4 bases at V and 0 bases at J, with 6 bases between the two ends. Described time point: week 5, during vaccination. Each vaccine dose was 300 ug of mutant IDH1 20-mer peptide, with topical imiquimod. In regard to this clone: Its antigen is unidentified.

Specimen: PBMCs, collected from a glioma patient whose treatment included an IDH1 peptide vaccine. The rearrangement uses TRBV9 and TRBJ2-3; D gene uncertain. The sequence came from a woman younger than 35 with glioma. Some clones in this sample may be carry-over from other donors' samples. The chain's CDR3 is CASSPGSTDTQYF. The CDR3 DNA follows: TGTGCCAGCAGCCCCGGGAGCACAGATACGCAGTATTTT.